Below, one T cell receptor beta chain is given with its context. The antigen is undetermined. The data belong to a study of long-term antiretroviral therapy in people with HIV. Study outcomes and limitations: For ART adherence, viral resistance and therapy changes, no data were available. Controls showed broader CDR3 length ranges than did the HIV repertoires.

Samples were assayed with immunoSEQ v3.0 at survey level. Assay: immunoSEQ multiplex PCR; the TCRdb copy retains only in-frame clones and omits some. The data hold over 20,000 clones, with about 89% observed a single time. V lost 1 base to trimming and J lost 3 bases, with 13 bases between them. The germline V gene has CDR1 SGHNT and CDR2 YYREEE (reference sequence). The CDR3 contains 16 residues. Source: unsorted PBMCs, taken 2.6 years after starting antiretroviral therapy. This sequence joins TRBV5-4 and TRBJ2-2, with D possibly matching TRBD1 (6 bases). The sequence derives from a woman aged 50 to 60 with HIV. CDR3 in amino acids: CASSLPGTSHTGELFF. The CDR3 DNA follows: TGTGCCAGCAGCTTGCCCGGGACAAGTCACACCGGGGAGCTGTTTTTT.